What follows are 7 T cell receptor beta chains derived from one specimen sequenced in a study of brain T cells in children with intractable seizures. Clones were sequenced by immunoSEQ multiplex PCR, and TCRdb holds only the in-frame ones, with some missing. The sample contains 78,000 or so clones, under 95% of which appear only once. This material consisted of peripheral blood, taken at surgery. Every receptor here comes from a girl aged 2 to 10 with Rasmussen encephalitis and intractable seizures.

The chain is built from TRBV6-5 and TRBJ2-7; D might be TRBD2 (6 bases). The length of the CDR3 is 14 residues. Trimming removed 6 bases from V and 5 bases from J, with 17 bases in between. Germline CDR1 reads MNHEY; CDR2 reads SVGAGI. As DNA, the CDR3 is TGTGCCAGCAGCCCCCGGGGGTTAGTCAACGAGCAGTACTTC. Its translation: CASSPRGLVNEQYF.

The chain joins TRBV4-2 to TRBJ2-7; tentatively, D is TRBD1 (6 bases). The CDR3 contains 18 residues. Germline CDR1 and CDR2: LGHNA and YNFKEQ. V gave up 1 base and J gave up 2 bases, with 21 bases separating them. The CDR3 sequence is CASSQVSPGTFEPYEQYF. The CDR3 DNA reads TGTGCCAGCAGCCAAGTGTCGCCGGGGACATTCGAACCCTACGAGCAGTACTTC.

CDR3 region: CASSLQGDGYSPLHF. The CDR3 nucleotides are TGTGCCAGCAGCCTCCAGGGAGATGGGTATTCACCCCTCCACTTT. The genes are TRBV3-1 (or the pseudogene TRBV3-2) and TRBJ1-6, with D tentatively TRBD1 (5 bases). CDR3 length equals 15 residues. V was shortened by 4 bases and J by 8 bases, with 15 bases between the two germline ends. Germline CDR1 is LGHDT and CDR2 is YNNKEL (reference sequence).

The chain has TRBV5-6 and TRBJ1-3, with D perhaps TRBD1 (5 bases). Trimming cost V 0 bases and J 4 bases, with 11 bases left between them. Germline assignment: CDR1 SGHDT and CDR2 YYEEEE. The CDR3 length is 15 residues. The CDR3 nucleotides read TGTGCCAGCAGCTTGGTTTCGGGGACCGGAAACACCATATATTTT. Translation: CASSLVSGTGNTIYF.

This chain connects TRBV29-1 to TRBJ1-1; D uncertain. Trimming pared 3 bases from V and 0 bases from J, leaving 5 bases between. The CDR3 has 12 amino acids. The germline gives CDR1 SQVTM, CDR2 ANQGSEA. CDR3 in amino acids: CSVDRVNTEAFF. In DNA, the CDR3 is TGCAGCGTTGATAGGGTGAACACTGAAGCTTTCTTT.

The chain uses TRBV15 and TRBJ1-5, with unresolved D. The CDR3 is 14 residues long. V was shortened by 1 base and J by 7 bases, with 11 bases between the two germline ends. The germline CDR1 and CDR2 sequences are LNHNV and YYDKDF (reference sequence). The CDR3 reads CATSRVHHAQPQHF. The CDR3 DNA follows: TGTGCCACCAGCAGAGTGCATCATGCCCAGCCCCAGCATTTT.

The chain links TRBV30 to TRBJ1-4, with a weak D call TRBD1 (5 bases). The V and J ends lost 6 bases and 10 bases respectively, with 21 bases between them. The CDR3 loop spans 14 amino acids. The germline V gene has CDR1 GTSNPN and CDR2 SVGIG (reference sequence). The CDR3 DNA reads as TGTGCCTGCCCAAGGGACGGCGAGGAGCGAAAACTGTTTTTT. It is translated as CACPRDGEERKLFF.